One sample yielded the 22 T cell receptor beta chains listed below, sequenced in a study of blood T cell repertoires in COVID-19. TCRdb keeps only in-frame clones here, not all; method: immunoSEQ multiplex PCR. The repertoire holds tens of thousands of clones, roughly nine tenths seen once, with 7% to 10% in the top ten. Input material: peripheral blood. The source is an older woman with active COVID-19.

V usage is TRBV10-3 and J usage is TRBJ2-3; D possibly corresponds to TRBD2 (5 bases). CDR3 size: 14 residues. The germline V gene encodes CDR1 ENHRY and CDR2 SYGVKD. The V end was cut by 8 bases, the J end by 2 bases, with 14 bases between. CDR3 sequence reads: CAIGDSRDTDTQYF. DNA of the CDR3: TGTGCCATCGGGGATTCCCGGGACACAGATACGCAGTATTTT.

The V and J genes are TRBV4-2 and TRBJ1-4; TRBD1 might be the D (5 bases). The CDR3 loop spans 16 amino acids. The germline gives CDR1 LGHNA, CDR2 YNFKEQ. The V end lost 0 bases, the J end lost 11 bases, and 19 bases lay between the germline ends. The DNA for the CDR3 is TGTGCCAGCAGCCAAGATGCCGGGGCCTTGAGCGGGAAACTGTTTTTT. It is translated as CASSQDAGALSGKLFF.

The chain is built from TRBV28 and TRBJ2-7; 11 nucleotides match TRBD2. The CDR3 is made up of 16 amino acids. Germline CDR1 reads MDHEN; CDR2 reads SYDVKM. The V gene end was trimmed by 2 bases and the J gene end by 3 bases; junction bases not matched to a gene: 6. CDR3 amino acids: CASSLGSGRVRYEQYF. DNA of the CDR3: TGTGCCAGCAGTTTAGGTAGCGGGAGGGTCCGCTACGAGCAGTACTTC.

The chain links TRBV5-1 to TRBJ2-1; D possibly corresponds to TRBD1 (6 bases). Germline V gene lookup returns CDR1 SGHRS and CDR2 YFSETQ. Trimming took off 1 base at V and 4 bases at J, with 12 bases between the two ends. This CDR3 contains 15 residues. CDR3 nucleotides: TGCGCCAGCAGCTTGAGGACAGAACCATACAATGAGCAGTTCTTC. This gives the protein CASSLRTEPYNEQFF.

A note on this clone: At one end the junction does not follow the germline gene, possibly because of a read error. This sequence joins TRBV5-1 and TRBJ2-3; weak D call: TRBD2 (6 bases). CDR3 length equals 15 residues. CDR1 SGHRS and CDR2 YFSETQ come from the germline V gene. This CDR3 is CASNLEGGNSDTQYF. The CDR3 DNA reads TGCGCCAGCAACTTGGAAGGCGGGAATTCAGATACGCAGTATTTT.

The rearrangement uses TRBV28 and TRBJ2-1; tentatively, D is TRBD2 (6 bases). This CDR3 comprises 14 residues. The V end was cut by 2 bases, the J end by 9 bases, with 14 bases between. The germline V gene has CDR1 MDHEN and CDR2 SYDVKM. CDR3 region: CASSLATRVGEQFF. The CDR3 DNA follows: TGTGCCAGCAGTTTAGCGACTAGGGTGGGTGAGCAGTTCTTC.

This CDR3 is CASSLGGLADNEQFF. CDR3 DNA: TGTGCCAGCAGCTTAGGGGGACTAGCGGACAATGAGCAGTTCTTC. The rearrangement uses TRBV11-3 and TRBJ2-1; 11 bases agree with TRBD2. V lost 1 base, J lost 5 bases, and 1 base stayed unmatched. The CDR3 length is 15 residues. Germline CDR1 is SGHNT and CDR2 is YENEEA.

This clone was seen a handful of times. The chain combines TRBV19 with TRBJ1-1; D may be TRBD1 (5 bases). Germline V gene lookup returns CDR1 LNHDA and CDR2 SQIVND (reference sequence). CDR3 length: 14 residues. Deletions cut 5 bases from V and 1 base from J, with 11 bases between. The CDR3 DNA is TGTGCCAGTAGTCCCTTCGGACAGAACACTGAAGCTTTCTTT. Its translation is CASSPFGQNTEAFF.

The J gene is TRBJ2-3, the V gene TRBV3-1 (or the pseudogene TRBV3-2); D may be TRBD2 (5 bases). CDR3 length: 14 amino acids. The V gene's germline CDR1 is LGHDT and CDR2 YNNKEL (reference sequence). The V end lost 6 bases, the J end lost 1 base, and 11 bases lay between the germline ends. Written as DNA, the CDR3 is TGTGCCAGCAGGTTACGAGCGGGCACAGATACGCAGTATTTT. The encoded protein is CASRLRAGTDTQYF.

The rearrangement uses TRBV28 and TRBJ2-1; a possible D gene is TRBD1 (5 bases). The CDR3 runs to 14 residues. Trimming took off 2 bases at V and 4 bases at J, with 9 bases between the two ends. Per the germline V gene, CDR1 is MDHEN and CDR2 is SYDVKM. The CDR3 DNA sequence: TGTGCCAGCAGTTTAGGGGCCGGATACAATGAGCAGTTCTTC. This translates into CASSLGAGYNEQFF.

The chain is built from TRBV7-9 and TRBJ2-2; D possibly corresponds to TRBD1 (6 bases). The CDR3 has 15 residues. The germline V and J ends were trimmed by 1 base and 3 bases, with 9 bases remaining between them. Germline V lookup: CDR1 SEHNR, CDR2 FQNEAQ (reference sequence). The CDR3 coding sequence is TGTGCCAGCAGCTTAGTAGGGGGAGACACCGGGGAGCTGTTTTTT. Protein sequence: CASSLVGGDTGELFF.

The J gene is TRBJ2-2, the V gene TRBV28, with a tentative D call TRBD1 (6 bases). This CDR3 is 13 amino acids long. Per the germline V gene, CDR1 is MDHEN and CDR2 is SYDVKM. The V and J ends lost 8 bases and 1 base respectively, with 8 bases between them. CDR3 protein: CASLGQNTGELFF. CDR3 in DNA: TGTGCCAGCTTGGGACAGAACACCGGGGAGCTGTTTTTT.

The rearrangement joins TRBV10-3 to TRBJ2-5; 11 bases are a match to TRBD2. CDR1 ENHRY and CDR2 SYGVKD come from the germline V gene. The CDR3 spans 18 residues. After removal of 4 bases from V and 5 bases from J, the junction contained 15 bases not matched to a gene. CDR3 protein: CAISGSGLADTWGETQYF. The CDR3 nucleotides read TGTGCCATCAGTGGTTCGGGACTAGCGGATACGTGGGGGGAGACCCAGTACTTC.

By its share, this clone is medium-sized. DNA of the CDR3: TGTGCCAGCACTTTGGGGCTAGCGGGAGTCGGTAACACCGGGGAGCTGTTTTTT. Protein product: CASTLGLAGVGNTGELFF. The chain has TRBV27 and TRBJ2-2, with TRBD2 matching 10 bases. CDR1 and CDR2 (germline): MNHEY, SMNVEV (reference sequence). This CDR3 region has 18 residues. J was trimmed by 2 bases and V by 7 bases; bases with no gene match: 13.

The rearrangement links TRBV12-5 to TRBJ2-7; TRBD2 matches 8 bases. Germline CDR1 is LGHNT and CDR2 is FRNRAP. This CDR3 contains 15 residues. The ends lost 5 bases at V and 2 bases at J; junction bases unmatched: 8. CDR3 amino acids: CASGPLAGGPYEQYF. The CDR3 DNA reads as TGTGCTAGTGGTCCTCTGGCGGGAGGACCCTACGAGCAGTACTTC.

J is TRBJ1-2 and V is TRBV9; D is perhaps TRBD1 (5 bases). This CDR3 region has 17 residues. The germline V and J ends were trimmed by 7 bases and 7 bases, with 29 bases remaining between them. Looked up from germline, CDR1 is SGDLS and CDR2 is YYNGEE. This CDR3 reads CASERGRSGGPLSGYTF. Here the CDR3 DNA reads TGTGCCAGCGAGCGGGGGAGGTCTGGGGGTCCGCTATCTGGCTACACCTTC.

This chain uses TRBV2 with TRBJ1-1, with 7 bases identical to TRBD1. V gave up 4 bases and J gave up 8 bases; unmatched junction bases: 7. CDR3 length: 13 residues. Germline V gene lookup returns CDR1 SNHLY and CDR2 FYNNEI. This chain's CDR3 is CASSAEQGLEAFF. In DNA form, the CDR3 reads TGTGCCAGCAGTGCTGAACAGGGGTTAGAAGCTTTCTTT.

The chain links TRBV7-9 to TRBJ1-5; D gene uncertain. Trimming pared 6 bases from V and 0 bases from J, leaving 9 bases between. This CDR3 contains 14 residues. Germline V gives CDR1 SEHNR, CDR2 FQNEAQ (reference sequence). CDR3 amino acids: CASSKSSSNQPQHF. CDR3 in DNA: TGTGCCAGCAGTAAAAGTAGTAGCAATCAGCCCCAGCATTTT.

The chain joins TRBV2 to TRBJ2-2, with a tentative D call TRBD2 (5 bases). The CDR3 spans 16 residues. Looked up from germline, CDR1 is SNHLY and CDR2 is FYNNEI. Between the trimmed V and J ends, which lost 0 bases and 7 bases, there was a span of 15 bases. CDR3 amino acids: CASSEALPGDGGELFF. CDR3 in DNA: TGTGCCAGCAGTGAAGCGCTTCCCGGGGATGGCGGGGAGCTGTTTTTT.

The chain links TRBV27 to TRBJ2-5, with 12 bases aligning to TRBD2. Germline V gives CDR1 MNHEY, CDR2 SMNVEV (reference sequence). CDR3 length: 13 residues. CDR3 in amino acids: CASQLAGGETQYF. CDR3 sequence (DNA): TGTGCAAGCCAACTAGCGGGAGGCGAGACCCAGTACTTC.

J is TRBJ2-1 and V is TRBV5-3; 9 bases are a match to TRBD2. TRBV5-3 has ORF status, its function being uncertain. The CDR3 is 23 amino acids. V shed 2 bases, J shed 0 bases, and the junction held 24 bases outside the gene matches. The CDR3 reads CARSFRRGGTHGLADPSYNEQFF. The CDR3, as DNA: TGTGCCAGAAGCTTTCGGCGGGGGGGGACACACGGGCTAGCGGATCCCTCCTACAATGAGCAGTTCTTC.

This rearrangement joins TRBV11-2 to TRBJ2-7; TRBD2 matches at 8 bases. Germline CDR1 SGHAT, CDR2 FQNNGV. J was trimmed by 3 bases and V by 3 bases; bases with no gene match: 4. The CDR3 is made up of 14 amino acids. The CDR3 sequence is CASSFSGGGYEQYF. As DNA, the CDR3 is TGTGCCAGCAGCTTTTCCGGGGGGGGCTACGAGCAGTACTTC.